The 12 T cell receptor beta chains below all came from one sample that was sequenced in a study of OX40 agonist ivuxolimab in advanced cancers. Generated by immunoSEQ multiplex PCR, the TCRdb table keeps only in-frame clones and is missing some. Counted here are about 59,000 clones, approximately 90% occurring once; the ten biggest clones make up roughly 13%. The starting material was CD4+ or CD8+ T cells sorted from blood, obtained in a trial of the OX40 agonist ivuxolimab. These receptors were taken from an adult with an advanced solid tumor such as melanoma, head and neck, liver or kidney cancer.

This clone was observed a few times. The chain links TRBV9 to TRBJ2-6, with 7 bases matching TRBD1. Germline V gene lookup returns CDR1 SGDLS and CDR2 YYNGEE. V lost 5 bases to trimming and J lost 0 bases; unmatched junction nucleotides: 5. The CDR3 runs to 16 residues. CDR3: CASRGTANSGANVLTF. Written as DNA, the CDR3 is TGTGCCAGCAGGGGGACAGCTAACTCTGGGGCCAACGTCCTGACTTTC. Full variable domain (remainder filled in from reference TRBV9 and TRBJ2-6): DSGVTQTPKHLITATGQRVTLRCSPRSGDLSVYWYQQSLDQGLQFLIQYYNGEERAKGNILERFSAQQFPDLHSELNLSSLELGDSALYFCASRGTANSGANVLTFGAGSRLTVL.

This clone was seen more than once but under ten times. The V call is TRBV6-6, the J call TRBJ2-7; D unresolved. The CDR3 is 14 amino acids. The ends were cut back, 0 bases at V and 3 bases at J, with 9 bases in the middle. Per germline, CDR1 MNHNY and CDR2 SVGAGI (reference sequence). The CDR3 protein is CASSYSSSLYEQYF. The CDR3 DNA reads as TGTGCCAGCAGTTACTCGTCCAGCCTCTACGAGCAGTACTTC.

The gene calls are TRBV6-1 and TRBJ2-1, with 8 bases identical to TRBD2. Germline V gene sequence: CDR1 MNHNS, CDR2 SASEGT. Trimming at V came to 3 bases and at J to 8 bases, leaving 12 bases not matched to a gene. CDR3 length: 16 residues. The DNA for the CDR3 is TGTGCCAGCAGTGACTGGTTAGCGGGATTGGGGGATGAGCAGTTCTTC. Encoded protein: CASSDWLAGLGDEQFF.

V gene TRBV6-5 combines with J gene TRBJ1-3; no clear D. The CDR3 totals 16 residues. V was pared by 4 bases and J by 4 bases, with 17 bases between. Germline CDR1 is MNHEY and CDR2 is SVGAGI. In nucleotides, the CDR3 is TGTGCCAGCAGTTCCACGACCCTGAAGTGGGGAAACACCATATATTTT. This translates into CASSSTTLKWGNTIYF.

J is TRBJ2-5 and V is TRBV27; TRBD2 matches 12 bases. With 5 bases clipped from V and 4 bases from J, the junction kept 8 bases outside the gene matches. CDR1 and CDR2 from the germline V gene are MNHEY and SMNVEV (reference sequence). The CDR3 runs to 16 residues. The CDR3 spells CASSPRLAGVIETQYF. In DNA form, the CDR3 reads TGTGCCAGCAGTCCGCGACTAGCGGGAGTAATAGAGACCCAGTACTTC.

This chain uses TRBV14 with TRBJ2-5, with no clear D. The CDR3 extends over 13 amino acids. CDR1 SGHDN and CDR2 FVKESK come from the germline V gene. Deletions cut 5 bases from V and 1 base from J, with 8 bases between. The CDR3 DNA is TGTGCCAGCAGCGATCTGCTCCAAGAGACCCAGTACTTC. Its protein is CASSDLLQETQYF.

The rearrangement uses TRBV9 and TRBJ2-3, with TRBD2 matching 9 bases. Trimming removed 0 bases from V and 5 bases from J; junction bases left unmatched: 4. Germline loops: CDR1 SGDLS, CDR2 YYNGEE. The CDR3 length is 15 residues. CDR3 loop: CASSVEGSGRDTQYF. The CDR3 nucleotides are TGTGCCAGCAGCGTAGAGGGTAGCGGGAGAGATACGCAGTATTTT.

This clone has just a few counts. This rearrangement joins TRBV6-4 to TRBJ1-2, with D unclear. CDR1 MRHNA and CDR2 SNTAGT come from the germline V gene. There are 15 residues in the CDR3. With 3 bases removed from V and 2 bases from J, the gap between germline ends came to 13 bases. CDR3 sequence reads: CASSEFADSNYGYTF. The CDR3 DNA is TGTGCCAGCAGTGAATTTGCGGACTCAAACTATGGCTACACCTTC.

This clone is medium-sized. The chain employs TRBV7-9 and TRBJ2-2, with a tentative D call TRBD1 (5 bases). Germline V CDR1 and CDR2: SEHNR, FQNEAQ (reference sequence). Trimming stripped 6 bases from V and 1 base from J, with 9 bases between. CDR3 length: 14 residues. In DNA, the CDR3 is TGTGCCAGCAGGATCGACAGGAACACCGGGGAGCTGTTTTTT. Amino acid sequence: CASRIDRNTGELFF.

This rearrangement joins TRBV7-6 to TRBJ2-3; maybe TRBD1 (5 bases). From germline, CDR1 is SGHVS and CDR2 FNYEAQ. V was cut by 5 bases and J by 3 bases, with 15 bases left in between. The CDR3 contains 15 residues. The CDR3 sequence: CASSRTQGLTDTQYF. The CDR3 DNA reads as TGTGCCAGCAGCCGGACCCAGGGATTAACAGATACGCAGTATTTT.

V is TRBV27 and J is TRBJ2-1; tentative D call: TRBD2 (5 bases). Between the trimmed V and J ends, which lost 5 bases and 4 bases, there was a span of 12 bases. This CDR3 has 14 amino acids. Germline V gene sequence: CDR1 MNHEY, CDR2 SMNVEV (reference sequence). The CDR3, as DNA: TGTGCCAGCAGTGATCTCGGCGGGTACAATGAGCAGTTCTTC. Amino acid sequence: CASSDLGGYNEQFF.

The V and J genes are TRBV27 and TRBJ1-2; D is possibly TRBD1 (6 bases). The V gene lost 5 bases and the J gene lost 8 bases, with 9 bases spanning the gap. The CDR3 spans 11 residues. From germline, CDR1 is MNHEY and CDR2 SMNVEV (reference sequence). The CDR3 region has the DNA TGTGCCAGCAGTCCAGGGGTAGGCTACACCTTC. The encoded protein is CASSPGVGYTF.